The 18 T cell receptor beta chains below come from one sample, sequenced in a study of blood T cell repertoires in COVID-19. Generated by immunoSEQ multiplex PCR, the TCRdb table keeps only in-frame clones and is missing some. The repertoire consists of roughly 300,000 clones, with over 85% occurring once and the leading ten covering approximately 1.8%. Sample: peripheral blood. Receptor source: a woman in her 30s with COVID-19, enrolled during active disease.

The chain links TRBV4-3 to TRBJ2-1; TRBD1 is a possible D gene (7 bases). Trimming stripped 0 bases from V and 3 bases from J, with 9 bases between. CDR3 length: 15 residues. In germline, CDR1 is LGHNA, CDR2 YSLEER. CDR3 protein: CASSQDRGDYNEQFF. DNA for the CDR3: TGCGCCAGCAGCCAAGACAGGGGGGACTACAATGAGCAGTTCTTC.

This sequence joins TRBV7-2 and TRBJ2-2, with D possibly matching TRBD1 (6 bases). The germline V gene has CDR1 SGHTA and CDR2 FQGNSA. The CDR3 loop spans 17 amino acids. Trimming left V 2 bases short and J 3 bases short, with 16 bases between. CDR3 protein: CASSLSVETGYTGELFF. The CDR3 DNA is TGTGCCAGCAGCTTAAGTGTCGAGACAGGTTACACCGGGGAGCTGTTTTTT. Combining the CDR3 with reference TRBV7-2 and TRBJ2-2 gives the whole variable domain GAGVSQSPSNKVTEKGKDVELRCDPISGHTALYWYRQSLGQGLEFLIYFQGNSAPDKSGLPSDRFSAERTGGSVSTLTIQRTQQEDSAVYLCASSLSVETGYTGELFFGEGSRLTVL.

The V gene is TRBV9, the J gene TRBJ2-1, with D maybe TRBD2 (6 bases). The germline V gene has CDR1 SGDLS and CDR2 YYNGEE. CDR3 size: 15 residues. Trimming shortened V by 0 bases and J by 2 bases, and 9 bases separated the two germline ends. In DNA, the CDR3 is TGTGCCAGCAGCGTAGCGGGGGACGCCTACAATGAGCAGTTCTTC. Translated: CASSVAGDAYNEQFF.

The V call is TRBV5-4, the J call TRBJ2-1, with 12 positions matching TRBD2. Germline V gene data show CDR1 as SGHNT and CDR2 as YYREEE (reference sequence). With V trimmed by 4 bases and J by 1 base, 3 bases remained unmatched. The CDR3 length is 16 residues. CDR3 sequence reads: CASSPSGGESYNEQFF. The CDR3 DNA reads TGTGCCAGCAGCCCTAGCGGGGGGGAATCCTACAATGAGCAGTTCTTC.

To note about this clone: This CDR3 is also generated by other DNA sequences in the sample. The genes are TRBV7-2 and TRBJ1-3; unclear D gene. This CDR3 is 14 amino acids long. Trimming removed 5 bases at V and 4 bases at J, with 12 bases between. Germline V gives CDR1 SGHTA, CDR2 FQGNSA. The CDR3 region is CASSPQSSGNTIYF. CDR3 nucleotide sequence: TGTGCCAGCAGCCCTCAGTCTTCGGGAAACACCATATATTTT.

The J gene is TRBJ2-1, the V gene TRBV5-1; D not certain. The germline gives CDR1 SGHRS, CDR2 YFSETQ. Trimming removed 6 bases at V and 2 bases at J, with 9 bases between. The CDR3 spans 13 residues. The CDR3 DNA is TGCGCCAGCATGGCAGTGACCTACAATGAGCAGTTCTTC. This translates into CASMAVTYNEQFF.

The V gene is TRBV7-3, the J gene TRBJ1-1; a possible D gene is TRBD1 (5 bases). Looked up from germline, CDR1 is SGHTA and CDR2 is FQGTGA. The CDR3 is 13 residues long. Trimming removed 6 bases at V and 1 base at J, with 9 bases between. CDR3 bases: TGTGCCAGCAGTTCAAGGGGGAACACTGAAGCTTTCTTT. It encodes CASSSRGNTEAFF.

V is TRBV2 and J is TRBJ2-5, with D possibly TRBD1 on 6 matching bases. From germline, CDR1 is SNHLY and CDR2 FYNNEI. V shed 4 bases and J shed 0 bases, with 12 bases lying between them. The CDR3 runs to 15 residues. The CDR3 DNA follows: TGTGCCAGCAGTGGGTTGGGGACAAACCAAGAGACCCAGTACTTC. Translation: CASSGLGTNQETQYF.

This clone occurred once. This rearrangement joins TRBV11-2 to TRBJ2-4; 7 bases are a match to TRBD1. This CDR3 is built from 17 residues. Unmatched junction bases numbered 9, after V lost 4 bases and J lost 0 bases. Germline V gene data show CDR1 as SGHAT and CDR2 as FQNNGV. The CDR3 region is CASSSVQGEKAKNIQYF. As DNA, the CDR3 is TGTGCCAGCAGCTCCGTGCAGGGGGAAAAAGCCAAAAACATTCAGTACTTC.

The chain joins TRBV18 to TRBJ2-3, with a weak D call TRBD1 (5 bases). V was trimmed by 4 bases and J by 2 bases, leaving 16 bases between them. This CDR3 spans 16 amino acids. Germline V gene data show CDR1 as KGHSH and CDR2 as LQKENI. The CDR3 nucleotides are TGTGCCAGCTCACTCATGCCAGGGCAACCCACAGATACGCAGTATTTT. Translation: CASSLMPGQPTDTQYF.

This chain connects TRBV21-1 to TRBJ2-3; the table's D gene call, TRBD1, was not cross checked with the DNA. TRBV21-1 is listed as a pseudogene. The CDR3 totals 17 residues. The DNA for the CDR3 is TGTGCCAGCAGCAAATGGGGCTCGGTTAATTCCACAGATACGCAGTATTTT. It is translated as CASSKWGSVNSTDTQYF.

This chain connects TRBV11-3 to TRBJ1-1; D might be TRBD1 (6 bases). V gave up 2 bases and J gave up 6 bases, with 10 bases separating them. Germline V gives CDR1 SGHNT, CDR2 YENEEA. The CDR3 runs 13 residues. The CDR3 nucleotides are TGTGCCAGCAGCTTAACCCGGACAGCTGAAGCTTTCTTT. Protein: CASSLTRTAEAFF. The variable domain in full, with the rest retrieved from reference TRBV11-3 and TRBJ1-1, is EAGVVQSPRYKIIEKKQPVAFWCNPISGHNTLYWYLQNLGQGPELLIRYENEEAVDDSQLPKDRFSAERLKGVDSTLKIQPAELGDSAVYLCASSLTRTAEAFFGQGTRLTVV.

This clone was observed once. Sequence at one end of the junction differs from germline and may be a read error. The chain is built from TRBV4-2 and TRBJ1-5; D remains unclear. The CDR3 is 17 amino acids. Germline loops: CDR1 LGHNA, CDR2 YNFKEQ. CDR3 DNA sequence: TGTGCCAGCAGCCAAGACGTGCAGGCGGGGAGCAGTCAGCCCCAGCATTTT. Its translation: CASSQDVQAGSSQPQHF.

J is TRBJ1-2 and V is TRBV30; D remains ambiguous. With 6 bases removed from V and 7 bases from J, the gap between germline ends came to 24 bases. The CDR3 totals 15 residues. Germline lookup yields CDR1 GTSNPN and CDR2 SVGIG (reference sequence). CDR3 sequence: CACLGREGSFFGYTF. DNA for the CDR3: TGTGCCTGCCTCGGACGCGAGGGAAGTTTCTTTGGCTACACCTTC.

V usage is TRBV6-5 and J usage is TRBJ1-4; 8 nucleotides align to TRBD1. The ends lost 6 bases at V and 8 bases at J; junction bases unmatched: 8. CDR1 MNHEY and CDR2 SVGAGI come from the germline V gene. CDR3 length equals 14 residues. The CDR3 nucleotides read TGTGCCAGCAGCGGACAGGGAAATAACGAAAAACTGTTTTTT. Its translation is CASSGQGNNEKLFF.

The rearrangement joins TRBV19 to TRBJ1-1; TRBD1 is a possible D gene (5 bases). Germline CDR1 and CDR2: LNHDA and SQIVND (reference sequence). Trimming took 5 bases from V and 2 from J, leaving 9 bases between them. The CDR3 is 13 residues long. The CDR3 here is CASSRQSNTEAFF. The CDR3 nucleotides are TGTGCCAGTAGTCGACAGAGCAACACTGAAGCTTTCTTT.

The J gene is TRBJ1-2, the V gene TRBV6-5; 9 positions match TRBD1. V lost 2 bases and J lost 7; bases outside the gene matches: 2. Looked up from germline, CDR1 is MNHEY and CDR2 is SVGAGI. CDR3 length: 13 residues. The CDR3 DNA reads TGTGCCAGCAGTTACGGGACAGGGTTTGGCTACACCTTC. Translated: CASSYGTGFGYTF.

This rearrangement joins TRBV28 to TRBJ2-5; 7 bases are a match to TRBD1. V shed 6 bases and J 7 bases; nucleotides not matched to a gene: 8. Germline values: CDR1 MDHEN, CDR2 SYDVKM. CDR3 size: 13 residues. CDR3 nucleotide sequence: TGTGCCAGCAGGATCACAGGGGTTGGGACCCAGTACTTC. It yields the protein CASRITGVGTQYF.